This T cell receptor (beta chain) derives from a study of neurological immune-mediated disorders. This clonotype was recorded at least ten times. Every sequencing run returned over 170 million TCR-beta sequences, which were derived from 15-18 subjects. TCRdb re-called the 5' RACE reads with MiXCR, one entry per CDR3 protein. The sample has about 90,000 distinct CDR3 sequences, roughly 13% seen once. The CDR3 consists of 15 residues. Losses at the gene ends were 5 bases for V and 1 base for J; bases not matched to a gene: 6. Germline V lookup: CDR1 SGHVS, CDR2 FQNEAQ. As to time point: longitudinal time-point 2.

The sequenced sample consisted of PBMCs. V gene TRBV7-8 combines with J gene TRBJ2-7; 9 bases fit TRBD1. This clonotype was sampled from a female donor with HTLV-1-associated myelopathy (HAM/TSP). This CDR3 reads CASSRDRGGSYEQYF. CDR3 nucleotide sequence: TGTGCCAGCAGCCGCGACAGGGGGGGATCCTACGAGCAGTACTTC. The full variable domain, rest sourced from reference TRBV7-8 and TRBJ2-7, is GAGVSQSPRYKVAKRGQDVALRCDPISGHVSLFWYQQALGQGPEFLTYFQNEAQLDKSGLPSDRFFAERPEGSVSTLKIQRTQQEDSAVYLCASSRDRGGSYEQYFGPGTRLTVT.